What follows are 20 T cell receptor beta chains derived from one specimen sequenced in a study of CD8+CD57+ T cells in acquired aplastic anemia. Selection for sequencing was limited to patients who had shown CD8+CD57+ cell expansion by flow cytometry. Genomic DNA, the template, was used for profiling of the TCR beta VDJ and CDR3. TCRdb called the reads again in MiXCR, with one record for every CDR3 protein. The sample yields approximately 250,000 distinct CDR3 sequences, about 80% seen once. The sequenced sample was sorted CD4+, CD8+, or CD8+CD57+ T cells (not recorded which) from PBMCs. Every receptor here comes from a human donor with aplastic anemia.

V usage is TRBV7-9 and J usage is TRBJ2-7; TRBD1 matches 7 bases. Germline lookup yields CDR1 SEHNR and CDR2 FQNEAQ (reference sequence). The CDR3 extends over 18 amino acids. V dropped 10 bases and J dropped 1; count of bases not matched to a gene: 22. The CDR3 DNA is TGTGCCAACAACGTTCATCCAGACGGGACAGCCCTTTCCTACGAGCAGTACGTC. Its protein product is CANNVHPDGTALSYEQYV.

The genes are TRBV20-1 and TRBJ1-5; D unclear. The V gene's germline CDR1 is DFQATT and CDR2 SNEGSKA (reference sequence). V was cut by 0 bases and J by 0 bases, with 6 bases left in between. There are 14 residues in the CDR3. In DNA form, the CDR3 reads TGCAGTGCTAGAGATACAAATAGCAATCAGCCCCAGCATTTT. Encoded protein: CSARDTNSNQPQHF.

V gene TRBV7-2 combines with J gene TRBJ1-1, with a weak D call TRBD1 (6 bases). This CDR3 has 15 residues. V was shortened by 2 bases and J by 12 bases, with 22 bases between the two germline ends. CDR1 SGHTA and CDR2 FQGNSA come from the germline V gene. CDR3 in amino acids: CASSLHPTGTTDSFF. The CDR3 coding sequence is TGTGCCAGCAGCTTACATCCAACCGGGACAACTGATTCTTTCTTT.

This clonotype was seen only a few times. The V gene is TRBV11-3, the J gene TRBJ2-2; D gene unclear. The V end lost 0 bases, the J end lost 7 bases, and 3 bases lay between the germline ends. Germline CDR1 is SGHNT and CDR2 is YENEEA. The length of the CDR3 is 12 residues. The CDR3: CASSLDLGELFF. CDR3 coding DNA: TGTGCCAGCAGCTTAGATCTCGGGGAGCTGTTTTTT. The variable domain in full, completed from reference TRBV11-3 and TRBJ2-2, reads EAGVVQSPRYKIIEKKQPVAFWCNPISGHNTLYWYLQNLGQGPELLIRYENEEAVDDSQLPKDRFSAERLKGVDSTLKIQPAELGDSAVYLCASSLDLGELFFGEGSRLTVL.

The chain joins TRBV29-1 to TRBJ2-3; either TRBD1 or TRBD2 may fit D (7 bases each). V dropped 8 bases and J dropped 1 base, with 16 bases sitting between them. The CDR3 has 14 amino acids. Per the germline V gene, CDR1 is SQVTM and CDR2 is ANQGSEA. The CDR3 DNA is TGCAGCACGAGCGGGACAGAAGGCACAGATACGCAGTATTTT. This gives the protein CSTSGTEGTDTQYF.

V usage is TRBV5-1 and J usage is TRBJ2-1; the match to TRBD2 covers 12 bases. CDR3 length equals 18 residues. J lost 7 bases, V lost 3 bases, and 14 bases had no gene match. Looked up from germline, CDR1 is SGHRS and CDR2 is YFSETQ. The CDR3 spells CASSSGISGLAGRNEQFF. The CDR3 DNA is TGCGCCAGCAGCTCCGGTATATCAGGACTAGCGGGAAGAAATGAGCAGTTCTTC.

As regards this clonotype: Since no conserved phenylalanine or tryptophan closes the CDR3, a read error is the likely cause. The limits of the CDR3 on the DNA are not certain, so only TCRdb's listed CDR3 is given. The chain carries TRBV2 and TRBJ2-6; the DNA was not used to check the table's D call, TRBD1. In germline, CDR1 is SNHLY, CDR2 FYNNEI. The CDR3 has 16 residues if both end residues are counted. CDR3: CASGVGGTDTQYFVTC.

About this clonotype: It is likely a read error, because the conserved phenylalanine at the end of the CDR3 is missing. The limits of the CDR3 on the DNA are not certain, so only TCRdb's listed CDR3 is given. The rearrangement joins TRBV7-8 to TRBJ2-3; the tabulated D call, TRBD2, remains unverified against the DNA. Per germline, CDR1 SGHVS and CDR2 FQNEAQ. The CDR3 is 13 amino acids long, termini counted. This chain's CDR3 is CASSYAGGSYNEQ.

This chain joins TRBV2 and TRBJ1-1; TRBD1 matches 7 bases. The junction had 6 bases not matched to a gene; V was cut back by 6 bases and J by 11 bases. The germline gives CDR1 SNHLY, CDR2 FYNNEI. The CDR3 covers 11 residues. The CDR3 spells CASRDRVRAFF. The CDR3 region has the DNA TGTGCCAGCAGAGACAGGGTTCGGGCTTTCTTT.

The chain uses TRBV20-1 and TRBJ2-5, with TRBD2 matching 13 bases. V was pared by 1 base and J by 5 bases, with 19 bases of the junction left unmatched. Germline V gene sequence: CDR1 DFQATT, CDR2 SNEGSKA (reference sequence). The CDR3 consists of 20 residues. The CDR3 loop is CSARGGWTSGGTAGLETQYF. CDR3 nucleotides: TGCAGTGCTAGAGGGGGATGGACTAGCGGGGGAACCGCCGGATTGGAGACCCAGTACTTC.

This clonotype has more than one count but fewer than ten. Here the CDR3 DNA reads TGTGCCATCAGGCTCGGGACAGCGAACACTGAAGCTTTCTTT. Encoded protein: CAIRLGTANTEAFF. The V call is TRBV10-3, the J call TRBJ1-1; 7 positions match TRBD1. The CDR3 contains 14 residues. V dropped 6 bases and J dropped 1; count of bases not matched to a gene: 5. Germline V CDR1 and CDR2: ENHRY, SYGVKD.

The count of this clonotype is one. This chain joins TRBV7-8 and TRBJ1-1; D gene ambiguous. Per germline, CDR1 SGHVS and CDR2 FQNEAQ. The CDR3 extends over 15 amino acids. V was clipped by 3 bases and J by 6 bases, with 17 bases between them. The CDR3 DNA follows: TGTGCCAGCAGCTTTGATCTAGACGGGAAAGCTGAAGCTTTCTTT. It yields the protein CASSFDLDGKAEAFF.

Many counts were recorded for this clonotype. V is TRBV28 and J is TRBJ1-5; TRBD1 matches 11 bases. CDR1 MDHEN and CDR2 SYDVKM come from the germline V gene. The V and J ends lost 3 bases and 7 bases, in that order; junction bases with no gene match: 2. This CDR3 has 14 amino acids. CDR3 DNA: TGTGCCAGCAGTTTGGGACAGGGGGTCCAGCCCCAGCATTTT. This gives the protein CASSLGQGVQPQHF.

In the case of this clonotype: At one end the junction does not follow the germline gene, possibly because of a read error. The gene calls are TRBV7-2 and TRBJ2-3, with a weak D call TRBD2 (5 bases). Per germline, CDR1 SGHTA and CDR2 FQGNSA. This CDR3 contains 13 residues. For the CDR3, the DNA is TGTGCCAGCGGCTTCGCGGGCAGTGCCGCGCCGCATTTT. The encoded protein is CASGFAGSAAPHF.

A word on this clonotype: The junction does not match germline at one end; this may be a read error. The V call is TRBV9, the J call TRBJ2-5; D is possibly TRBD2 (7 bases). The CDR3 runs to 14 residues. Germline V gives CDR1 SGDLS, CDR2 YYNGEE. Written as DNA, the CDR3 is TGTGCCACCGGCGGGGGCTCGAACCAACAGACCCTGTACTTC. Translating gives CATGGGSNQQTLYF. The full variable domain, completed using reference TRBV9 and TRBJ2-5, is DSGVTQTPKHLITATGQRVTLRCSPRSGDLSVYWYQQSLDQGLQFLIQYYNGEERAKGNILERFSAQQFPDLHSELNLSSLELGDSALYFCATGGGSNQQTLYFGPGTRLLVL.

V is TRBV11-2 and J is TRBJ2-1; possibly TRBD2 for D (6 bases). The CDR3 consists of 15 residues. CDR1 is SGHAT, CDR2 FQNNGV, per germline. The V gene lost 5 bases and the J gene lost 8 bases, with 19 bases spanning the gap. CDR3 sequence (DNA): TGTGCCAGCAGCCCCACGGCGGGGCGTGGCGATGAGCAGTTCTTC. This encodes CASSPTAGRGDEQFF.

The V gene is TRBV7-3, the J gene TRBJ2-3; 8 positions match TRBD2. This CDR3 region has 16 residues. Germline V gene lookup returns CDR1 SGHTA and CDR2 FQGTGA. Trimming took 6 bases from V and 2 from J; bases not matched to a gene: 10. The CDR3 sequence: CASSYKAGETTDTQYF. DNA of the CDR3: TGTGCCAGCAGTTATAAAGCGGGAGAGACCACAGATACGCAGTATTTT.

Notes on this clonotype: A read error may produce the germline difference seen at one junction end. The chain links TRBV15 to TRBJ2-1, with D possibly being TRBD2 (6 bases). Germline assignment: CDR1 LNHNV and CDR2 YYDKDF (reference sequence). The CDR3 is 15 amino acids. This chain's CDR3 is CATSRDPGVYNEQSF. As DNA, the CDR3 is TGTGCCACCAGCAGAGATCCGGGGGTCTACAATGAGCAGTCCTTC.

The V gene is TRBV11-2, the J gene TRBJ1-6, with TRBD1 as a possible D gene (5 bases). The CDR3 extends over 16 amino acids. Germline V gene lookup returns CDR1 SGHAT and CDR2 FQNNGV. The V and J ends lost 1 base and 10 bases respectively, with 17 bases between them. CDR3: CASSLVETHRGSPLHF. For the CDR3, the DNA is TGTGCCAGCAGCTTAGTTGAGACTCATCGGGGCTCACCCCTCCACTTT.

This clonotype was detected once. The CDR3 carries no conserved terminal phenylalanine or tryptophan, so it likely arises from a read error. It is unclear where the CDR3 begins or ends on the DNA, so no DNA is shown, and the CDR3 is as TCRdb lists it. The V call is TRBV2, the J call TRBJ1-2; the table's D call, TRBD1, has no DNA check behind it. Germline V gives CDR1 SNHLY, CDR2 FYNNEI. Ends included, the CDR3 has 16 residues. The CDR3: CASSGVGDANTEAFFV.